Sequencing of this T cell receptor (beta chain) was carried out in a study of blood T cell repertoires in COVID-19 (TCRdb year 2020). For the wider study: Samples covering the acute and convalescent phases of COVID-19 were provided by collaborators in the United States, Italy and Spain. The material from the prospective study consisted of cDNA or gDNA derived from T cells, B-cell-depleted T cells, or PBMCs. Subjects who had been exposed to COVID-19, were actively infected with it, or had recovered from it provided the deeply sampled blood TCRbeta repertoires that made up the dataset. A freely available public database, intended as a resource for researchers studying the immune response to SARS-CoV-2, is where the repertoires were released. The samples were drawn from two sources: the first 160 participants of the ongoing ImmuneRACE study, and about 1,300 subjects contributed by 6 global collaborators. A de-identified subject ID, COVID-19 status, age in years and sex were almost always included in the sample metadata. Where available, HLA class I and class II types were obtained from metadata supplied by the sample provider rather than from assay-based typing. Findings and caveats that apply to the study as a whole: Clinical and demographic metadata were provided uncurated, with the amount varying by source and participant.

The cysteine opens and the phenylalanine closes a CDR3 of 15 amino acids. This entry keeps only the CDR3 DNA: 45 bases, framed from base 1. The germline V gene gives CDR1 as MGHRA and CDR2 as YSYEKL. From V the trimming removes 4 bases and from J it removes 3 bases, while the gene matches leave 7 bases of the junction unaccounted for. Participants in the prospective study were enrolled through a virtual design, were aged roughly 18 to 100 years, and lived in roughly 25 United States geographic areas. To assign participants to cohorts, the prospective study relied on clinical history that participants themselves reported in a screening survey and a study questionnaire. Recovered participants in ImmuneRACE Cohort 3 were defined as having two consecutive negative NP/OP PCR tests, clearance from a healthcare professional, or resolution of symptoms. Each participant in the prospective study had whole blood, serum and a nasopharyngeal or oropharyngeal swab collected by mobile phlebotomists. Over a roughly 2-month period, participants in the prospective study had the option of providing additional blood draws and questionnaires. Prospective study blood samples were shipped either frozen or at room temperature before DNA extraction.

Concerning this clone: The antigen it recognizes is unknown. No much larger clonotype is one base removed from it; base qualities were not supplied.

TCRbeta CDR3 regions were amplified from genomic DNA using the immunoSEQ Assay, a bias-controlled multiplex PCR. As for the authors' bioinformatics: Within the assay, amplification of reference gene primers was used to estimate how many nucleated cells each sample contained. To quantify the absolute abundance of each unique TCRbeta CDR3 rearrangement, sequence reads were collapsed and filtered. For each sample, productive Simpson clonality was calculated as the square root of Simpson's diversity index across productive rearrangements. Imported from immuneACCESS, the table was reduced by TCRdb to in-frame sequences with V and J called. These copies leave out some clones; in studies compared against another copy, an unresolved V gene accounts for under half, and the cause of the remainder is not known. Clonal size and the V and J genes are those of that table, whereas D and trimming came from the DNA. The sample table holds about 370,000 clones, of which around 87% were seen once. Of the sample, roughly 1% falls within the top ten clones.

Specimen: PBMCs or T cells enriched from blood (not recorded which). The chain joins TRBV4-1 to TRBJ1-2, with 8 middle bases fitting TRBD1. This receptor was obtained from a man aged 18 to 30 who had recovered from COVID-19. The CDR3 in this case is CASSPLGQGDYGYTF. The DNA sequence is TGCGCCAGCAGCCCCCTAGGACAGGGTGACTATGGCTACACCTTC.